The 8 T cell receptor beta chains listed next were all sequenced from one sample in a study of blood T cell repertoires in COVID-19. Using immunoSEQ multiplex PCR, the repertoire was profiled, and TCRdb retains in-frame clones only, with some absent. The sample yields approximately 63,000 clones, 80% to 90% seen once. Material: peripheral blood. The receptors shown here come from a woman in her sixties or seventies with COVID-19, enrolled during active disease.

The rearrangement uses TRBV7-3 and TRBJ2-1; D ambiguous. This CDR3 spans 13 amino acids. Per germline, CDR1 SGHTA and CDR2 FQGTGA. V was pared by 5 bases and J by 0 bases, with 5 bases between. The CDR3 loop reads CASSNYSYNEQFF. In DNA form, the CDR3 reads TGTGCCAGCAGCAATTACTCCTACAATGAGCAGTTCTTC.

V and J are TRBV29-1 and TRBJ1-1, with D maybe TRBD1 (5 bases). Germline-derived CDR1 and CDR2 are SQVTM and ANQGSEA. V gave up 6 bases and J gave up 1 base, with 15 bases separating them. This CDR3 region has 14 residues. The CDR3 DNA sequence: TGCAGCGTACTTCGGGGGGGAGCGAACACTGAAGCTTTCTTT. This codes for CSVLRGGANTEAFF.

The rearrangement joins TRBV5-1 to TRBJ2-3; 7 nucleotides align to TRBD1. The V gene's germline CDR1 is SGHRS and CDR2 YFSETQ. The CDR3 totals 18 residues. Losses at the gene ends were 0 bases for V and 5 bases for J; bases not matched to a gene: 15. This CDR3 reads CASSLGVGGGPLGDTQYF. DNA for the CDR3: TGCGCCAGCAGCTTGGGGGTAGGGGGCGGCCCGTTAGGAGATACGCAGTATTTT.

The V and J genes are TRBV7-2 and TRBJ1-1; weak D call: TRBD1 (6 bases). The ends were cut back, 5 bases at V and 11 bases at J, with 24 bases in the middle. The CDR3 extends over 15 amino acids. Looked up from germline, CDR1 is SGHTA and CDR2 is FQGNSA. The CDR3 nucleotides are TGTGCCAGCAGCCCCTTGGGGGGGCTTTCACCGGGTGCTTTCTTT. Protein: CASSPLGGLSPGAFF.

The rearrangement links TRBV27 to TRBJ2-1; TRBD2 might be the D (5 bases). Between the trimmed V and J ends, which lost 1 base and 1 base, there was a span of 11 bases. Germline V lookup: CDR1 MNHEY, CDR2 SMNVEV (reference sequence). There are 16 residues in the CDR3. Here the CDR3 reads CASSLLGAPSYNEQFF. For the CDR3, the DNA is TGTGCCAGCAGTTTATTGGGAGCCCCGTCCTACAATGAGCAGTTCTTC.

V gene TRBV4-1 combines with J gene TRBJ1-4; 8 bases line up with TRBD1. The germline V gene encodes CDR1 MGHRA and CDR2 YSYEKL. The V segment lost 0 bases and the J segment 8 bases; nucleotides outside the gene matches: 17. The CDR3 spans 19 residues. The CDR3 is CASSQDRRGAGGLGEKLFF. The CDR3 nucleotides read TGCGCCAGCAGCCAAGACCGTCGAGGGGCAGGGGGCTTGGGCGAAAAACTGTTTTTT.

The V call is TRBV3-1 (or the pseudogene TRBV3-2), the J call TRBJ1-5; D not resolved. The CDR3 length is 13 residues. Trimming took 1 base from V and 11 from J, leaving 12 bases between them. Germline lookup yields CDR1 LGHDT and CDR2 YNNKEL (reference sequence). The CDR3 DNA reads TGTGCCAGCAGCCAAGGACACTCCACGGCCCAGCATTTT. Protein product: CASSQGHSTAQHF.

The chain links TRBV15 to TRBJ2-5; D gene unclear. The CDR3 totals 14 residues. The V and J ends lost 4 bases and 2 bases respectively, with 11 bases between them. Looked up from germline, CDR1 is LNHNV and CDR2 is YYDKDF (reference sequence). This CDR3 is CATSNSGHQETQYF. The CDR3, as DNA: TGTGCCACCAGCAATTCTGGGCATCAAGAGACCCAGTACTTC. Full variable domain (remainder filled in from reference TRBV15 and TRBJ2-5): DAMVIQNPRYQVTQFGKPVTLSCSQTLNHNVMYWYQQKSSQAPKLLFHYYDKDFNNEADTPDNFQSRRPNTSFCFLDIRSPGLGDTAMYLCATSNSGHQETQYFGPGTRLLVL.